This T cell receptor beta chain was sequenced in a study of control samples from healthy donors and cancer patients. The CDR3 runs to 14 residues. Trimming pared 9 bases from V and 5 bases from J, leaving 16 bases between. The V gene's germline CDR1 is MDHEN and CDR2 SYDVKM. Assay used: immunoSEQ multiplex PCR; TCRdb lists only in-frame clones, some missing. The sample comprises about 110,000 clones, about nine tenths of which are singletons, and 3.5% to 4.5% rests with the top ten. This clone has a single count. The clonotype comes from a human donor in good health. The donor label of this sample is uncertain. Sequences were obtained from blood. The V and J genes are TRBV28 and TRBJ2-2; perhaps D is TRBD1 or TRBD2 (5 bases each). The CDR3 is CARSYRGGTGELFF. DNA for the CDR3: TGTGCCAGATCGTATCGTGGGGGAACCGGGGAGCTGTTTTTT. Full variable domain (remainder filled in from reference TRBV28 and TRBJ2-2): DVKVTQSSRYLVKRTGEKVFLECVQDMDHENMFWYRQDPGLGLRLIYFSYDVKMKEKGDIPEGYSVSREKKERFSLILESASTNQTSMYLCARSYRGGTGELFFGEGSRLTVL.